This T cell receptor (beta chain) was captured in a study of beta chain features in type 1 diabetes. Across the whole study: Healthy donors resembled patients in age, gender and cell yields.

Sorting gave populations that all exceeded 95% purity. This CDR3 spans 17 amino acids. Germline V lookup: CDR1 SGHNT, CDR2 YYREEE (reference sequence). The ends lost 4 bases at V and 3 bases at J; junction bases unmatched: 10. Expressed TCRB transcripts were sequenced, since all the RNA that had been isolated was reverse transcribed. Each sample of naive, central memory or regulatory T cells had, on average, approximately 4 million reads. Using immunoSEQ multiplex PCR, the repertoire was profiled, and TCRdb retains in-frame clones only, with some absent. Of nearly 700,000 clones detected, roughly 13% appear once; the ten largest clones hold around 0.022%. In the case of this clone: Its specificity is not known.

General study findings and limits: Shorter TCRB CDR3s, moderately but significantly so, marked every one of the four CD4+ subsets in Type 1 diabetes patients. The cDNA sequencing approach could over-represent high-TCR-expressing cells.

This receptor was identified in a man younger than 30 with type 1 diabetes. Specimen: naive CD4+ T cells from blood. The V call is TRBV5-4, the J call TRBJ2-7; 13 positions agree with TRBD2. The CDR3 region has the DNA TGTGCCAGCAGCCCGGAGCCGCGACTAGCGGGGGGCTACGAGCAGTACTTC. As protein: CASSPEPRLAGGYEQYF.